The 5 T cell receptor beta chains below come from one sample, sequenced in a study of T cells in Graves' hyperthyroidism and ophthalmopathy. RNA transcripts yielded amplified TCR beta CDR3 regions. The study used the HTBI primer set for a first-round RT-PCR of the TCR CDR3. Each CDR3 protein gets one entry after TCRdb re-called the multiplex PCR reads with MiXCR. The sample yields hundreds of thousands of distinct CDR3 sequences, 13% seen once. Sample: blood. Receptor source: a woman between 18 and 29 years old with Graves' hyperthyroidism.

Ten or more counts support this clonotype. The V call is TRBV20-1, the J call TRBJ2-3; the D is unclear. The V and J ends lost 4 bases and 2 bases respectively, with 13 bases between them. Germline loops: CDR1 DFQATT, CDR2 SNEGSKA (reference sequence). This CDR3 spans 14 amino acids. The CDR3 DNA is TGCAGTGCTAAAGTGGGCACCCCCACAGATACGCAGTATTTT. It encodes CSAKVGTPTDTQYF.

This clonotype was counted between two and nine times. This could be a read error, since a much larger clone is one nucleotide away. This rearrangement joins TRBV7-2 to TRBJ2-1; TRBD2 might be the D (6 bases). The ends were cut back, 5 bases at V and 2 bases at J, with 19 bases in the middle. The germline gives CDR1 SGHTA, CDR2 FQGNSA. The CDR3 runs 17 residues. CDR3 DNA sequence: TGTGCCAGCAGCCTTCGGGCTAGCGCTCAGACCTACAATGAGCAGTTCTTC. It yields the protein CASSLRASAQTYNEQFF.

This clonotype was seen many times. J is TRBJ2-7 and V is TRBV7-2; tentative D call: TRBD2 (6 bases). Trimming pared 7 bases from V and 6 bases from J, leaving 25 bases between. This CDR3 contains 16 residues. The germline CDR1 and CDR2 sequences are SGHTA and FQGNSA. The CDR3 loop is CASIRPGRDWPCEQYF. The CDR3 coding sequence is TGTGCCAGCATCCGCCCAGGCCGGGACTGGCCTTGCGAGCAGTACTTC.

Written as DNA, the CDR3 is TGTGCCAGCATCCCCGATGGGGGGGCGACGGGCGGGGAGCTGTTTTTT. Its translation: CASIPDGGATGGELFF. V and J are TRBV28 and TRBJ2-2, with D possibly being TRBD2 (7 bases). The CDR3 has 16 residues. Trimming shortened V by 7 bases and J by 7 bases, and 22 bases separated the two germline ends. Per the germline V gene, CDR1 is MDHEN and CDR2 is SYDVKM.

The chain carries TRBV19 and TRBJ2-4, with a possible D match to TRBD1 (6 bases). Per germline, CDR1 LNHDA and CDR2 SQIVND (reference sequence). The V gene lost 5 bases and the J gene lost 6 bases, with 11 bases spanning the gap. The CDR3 extends over 13 amino acids. Here the CDR3 reads CASSLQQGNIQYF. CDR3 in DNA: TGTGCCAGTAGTCTCCAACAGGGAAACATTCAGTACTTC.